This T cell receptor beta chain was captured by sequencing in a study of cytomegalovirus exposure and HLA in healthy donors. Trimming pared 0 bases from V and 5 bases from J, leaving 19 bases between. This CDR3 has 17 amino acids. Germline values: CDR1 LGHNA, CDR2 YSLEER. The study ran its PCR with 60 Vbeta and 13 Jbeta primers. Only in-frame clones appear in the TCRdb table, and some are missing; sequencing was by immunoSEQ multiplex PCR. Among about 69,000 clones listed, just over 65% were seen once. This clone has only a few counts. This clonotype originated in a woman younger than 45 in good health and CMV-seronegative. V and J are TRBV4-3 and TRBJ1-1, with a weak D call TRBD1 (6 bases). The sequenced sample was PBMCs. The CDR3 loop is CASSQDRRGGGWTEAFF. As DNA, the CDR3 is TGCGCCAGCAGCCAAGATCGGAGGGGGGGCGGATGGACTGAAGCTTTCTTT.